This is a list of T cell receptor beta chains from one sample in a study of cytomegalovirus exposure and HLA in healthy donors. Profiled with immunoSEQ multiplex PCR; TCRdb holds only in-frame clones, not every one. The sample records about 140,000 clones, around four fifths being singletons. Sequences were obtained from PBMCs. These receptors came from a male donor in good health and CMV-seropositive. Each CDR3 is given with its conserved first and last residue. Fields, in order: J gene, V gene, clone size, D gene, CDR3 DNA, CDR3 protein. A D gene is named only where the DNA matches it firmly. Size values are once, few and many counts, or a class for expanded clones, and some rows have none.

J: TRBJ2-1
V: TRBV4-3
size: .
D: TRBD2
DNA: TGCGCCAGCAGCCAAGCGACCTTAGCGGGACACAATGAGCAGTTCTTC
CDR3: CASSQATLAGHNEQFF

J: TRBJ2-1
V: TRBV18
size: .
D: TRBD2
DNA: TGTGCCAGCTCACCAATTTCTAGCGGGAATGGCAATGAGCAGTTCTTC
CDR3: CASSPISSGNGNEQFF

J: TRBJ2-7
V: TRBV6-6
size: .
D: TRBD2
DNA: TGTGCCAGCAGTGCGGGACTAGCGGGCGAGCAGTACTTC
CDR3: CASSAGLAGEQYF

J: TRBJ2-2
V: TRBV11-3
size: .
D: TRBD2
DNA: TGTGCCAGCAGCTTAGCCCTAGCGGCCACCGGGGAGCTGTTTTTT
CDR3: CASSLALAATGELFF

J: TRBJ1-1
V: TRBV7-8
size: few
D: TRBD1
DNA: TGTGCCAGCAGCTTTACGGACAGGGGAAACACTGAAGCTTTCTTT
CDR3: CASSFTDRGNTEAFF

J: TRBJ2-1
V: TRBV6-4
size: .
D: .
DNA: TGTGCCAGCAGTGACTCGACTCGGAGCTCCTACAATGAGCAGTTCTTC
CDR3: CASSDSTRSSYNEQFF

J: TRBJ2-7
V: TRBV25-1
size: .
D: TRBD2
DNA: TGTGCCAGCAGTGAATCCACTAGCGGGACCCACGAGCAGTACTTC
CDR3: CASSESTSGTHEQYF

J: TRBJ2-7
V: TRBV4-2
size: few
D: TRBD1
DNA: TGTGCCAGCAGCCCTCCCGGGACAGGGACCTACGAGCAGTACTTC
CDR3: CASSPPGTGTYEQYF

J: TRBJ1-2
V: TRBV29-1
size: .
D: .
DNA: TGCAGCGTGGGGGGGGGCCGTGACTATGGCTACACCTTC
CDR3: CSVGGGRDYGYTF

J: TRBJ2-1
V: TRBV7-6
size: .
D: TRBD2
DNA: TGTGCCAGCAGCTTAAGAACTAGCGGCCGGTCCGATGAGCAGTTCTTC
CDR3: CASSLRTSGRSDEQFF

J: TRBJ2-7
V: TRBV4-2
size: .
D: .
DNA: TGTGCCAGCAGCCAAACCGGGACAACCCTATGGAAGGGGACCGGAGAGCAGTACTTC
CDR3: CASSQTGTTLWKGTGEQYF

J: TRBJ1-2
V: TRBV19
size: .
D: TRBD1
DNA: TGTGCCAGTAGTCCGACAGGGGACGTAATGAGGTACACCTTC
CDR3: CASSPTGDVMRYTF

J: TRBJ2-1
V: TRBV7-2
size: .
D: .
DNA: TGTGCCAGCAGCCGGACAGAAAACAATGAGCAGTTCTTC
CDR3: CASSRTENNEQFF

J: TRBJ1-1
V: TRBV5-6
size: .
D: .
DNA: TGTGCCAGCAGCTTGGGGGCAGGAACTGAAGCTTTCTTT
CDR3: CASSLGAGTEAFF

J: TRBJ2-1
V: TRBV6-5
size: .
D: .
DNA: TGTGCCAGCAGCCTCTTACGCCAGAATGAGCAGTTCTTC
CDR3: CASSLLRQNEQFF

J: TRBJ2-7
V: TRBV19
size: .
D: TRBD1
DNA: TGTGCCACCGAGGACAGGGGGGTCACCTACGAGCAGTACTTC
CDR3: CATEDRGVTYEQYF

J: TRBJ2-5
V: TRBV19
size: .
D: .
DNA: TGTGCCAGTAGTACCCAAAAGAGACAGACCGCGGGGGAGACCCAGTACTTC
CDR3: CASSTQKRQTAGETQYF

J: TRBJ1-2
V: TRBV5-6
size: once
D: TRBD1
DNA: TGTGCCAGCAGCTTGGACAGGGGTGGCTACACCTTC
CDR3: CASSLDRGGYTF

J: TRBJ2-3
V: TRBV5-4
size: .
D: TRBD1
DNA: TGTGCCAGCAGTCCACAGGGGGCTAACACAGATACGCAGTATTTT
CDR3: CASSPQGANTDTQYF

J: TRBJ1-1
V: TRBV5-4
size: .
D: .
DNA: TGTGCCAGCAGCTTGGCCGCAGGAAACATGAACACTGAAGCTTTCTTT
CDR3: CASSLAAGNMNTEAFF

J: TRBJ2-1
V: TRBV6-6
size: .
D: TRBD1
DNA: TGTGCCAGCAGTCCTACAGGGGGCCATGAGCAGTTCTTC
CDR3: CASSPTGGHEQFF

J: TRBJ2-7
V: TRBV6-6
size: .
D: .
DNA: TGTGCCAGCAGCGCGCTCTCCTACGAGCAGTACTTC
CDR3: CASSALSYEQYF

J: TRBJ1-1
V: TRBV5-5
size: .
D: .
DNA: TGTGCCAGCAGTTATGGGAGGGGGGGGAACACTGAAGCTTTCTTT
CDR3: CASSYGRGGNTEAFF

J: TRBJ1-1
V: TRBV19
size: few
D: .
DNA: TGTGCCAGTAATTGGCAGGGAGGTGAAGCTTTCTTT
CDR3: CASNWQGGEAFF

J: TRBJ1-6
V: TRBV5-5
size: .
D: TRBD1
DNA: TGTGCCAGCAGCTTGGGGACAGGGGTCTATAATTCACCCCTCCACTTT
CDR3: CASSLGTGVYNSPLHF

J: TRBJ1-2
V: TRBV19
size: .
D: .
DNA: TGTGCCAGTAGTACCCTACAGGGAAGCTATGGCTACACCTTC
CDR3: CASSTLQGSYGYTF

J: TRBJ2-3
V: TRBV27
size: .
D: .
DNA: TGTGCCAGTTGGCCGATTGGCACAGATACGCAGTATTTT
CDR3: CASWPIGTDTQYF

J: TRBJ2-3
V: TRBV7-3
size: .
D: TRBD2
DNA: TGTGCCAGCAGCTTAATCGGGCGGGCTAGCGGTAGCACAGATACGCAGTATTTT
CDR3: CASSLIGRASGSTDTQYF

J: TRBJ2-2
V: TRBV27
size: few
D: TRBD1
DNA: TGTGCCAGCAGTTTCCTTAGAAAAGGGGGCTCTACCGGGGAGCTGTTTTTT
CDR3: CASSFLRKGGSTGELFF

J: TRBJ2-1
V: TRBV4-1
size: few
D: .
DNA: TGCGCCAGCAGCCAAGATGTTAGTTCGAGCAATGAGCAGTTCTTC
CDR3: CASSQDVSSSNEQFF

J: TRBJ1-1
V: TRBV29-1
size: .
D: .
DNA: TGCAGCGTTGTAGGGCAGGGATTGATCCGGTCTGAAGCTTTCTTT
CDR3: CSVVGQGLIRSEAFF

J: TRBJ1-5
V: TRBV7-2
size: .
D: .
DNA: TGTGCCAGCAGCTTAGGGGGGGATCAGCCCCAGCATTTT
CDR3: CASSLGGDQPQHF